The clone carrying this T cell receptor (beta chain) was detected ten times or more. These data come from a study of T-cell reconstitution after alpha-beta-depleted transplantation in children. Unique molecular identifiers were incorporated when the TCRbeta library was constructed. One entry per CDR3 protein results from TCRdb running MiXCR on the PCR reads. Counted here are some 240,000 distinct CDR3 sequences, about 8.8% occurring once; the ten biggest clones make up around 5.1%. The sample in question was PBMCs from the stem cell graft donor, obtained from the stem cell graft. This clonotype was sampled from a human donor who donated a stem cell graft to a child with SCID.

CDR3 DNA: TGCAGTGCCCTCGACTTAAATCAGCCCCAGCATTTT. Its protein is CSALDLNQPQHF. The chain joins TRBV20-1 to TRBJ1-5; no reliable D call. Looked up from germline, CDR1 is DFQATT and CDR2 is SNEGSKA (reference sequence). This CDR3 spans 12 amino acids. Trimming took 6 bases from V and 4 from J, leaving 10 bases between them.